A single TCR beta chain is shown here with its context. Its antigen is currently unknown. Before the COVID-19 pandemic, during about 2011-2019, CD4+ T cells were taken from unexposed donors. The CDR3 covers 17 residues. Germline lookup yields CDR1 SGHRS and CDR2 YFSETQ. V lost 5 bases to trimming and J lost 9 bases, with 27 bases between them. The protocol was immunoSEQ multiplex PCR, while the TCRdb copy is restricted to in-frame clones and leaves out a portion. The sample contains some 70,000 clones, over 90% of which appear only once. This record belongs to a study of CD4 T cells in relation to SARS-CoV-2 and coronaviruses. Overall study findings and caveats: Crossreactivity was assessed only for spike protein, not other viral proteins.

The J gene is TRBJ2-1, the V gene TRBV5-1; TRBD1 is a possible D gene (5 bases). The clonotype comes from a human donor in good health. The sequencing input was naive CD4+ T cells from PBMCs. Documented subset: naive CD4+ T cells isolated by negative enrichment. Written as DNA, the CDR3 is TGCGCCAGCAGTTTAGGGGTCGTGACTGGCATTTCGGGTGAGCAGTTCTTC. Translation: CASSLGVVTGISGEQFF.